This T cell receptor beta chain was identified in a study of control samples from healthy donors and cancer patients. CDR1 is SGHTA and CDR2 is FQGNSA in the germline V gene. This CDR3 has 16 residues. V trimming: 5 bases; J trimming: 9 bases; junction bases outside the gene matches: 15. The method was immunoSEQ multiplex PCR; TCRdb's version includes in-frame clones alone and lacks a portion of them. The sample yields some 140,000 clones, roughly 92% seen once. Sample: blood. This TCR was recovered from a man aged 30 to 39 in good health. The rearrangement uses TRBV7-2 and TRBJ2-1, with 8 bases matching TRBD2. CDR3 coding DNA: TGTGCCAGCAGCCCGGGGGTAAGCGGGAGCAGGAGTGAGCAGTTCTTC. Encoded protein: CASSPGVSGSRSEQFF.